This T cell receptor beta chain was recorded in a study of Ad26.COV2.S vaccination and SARS-CoV-2 variants. Overall study findings and caveats: Substantial breadth was reportedly displayed by spike-specific CD8+ and CD4+ T cell responses after vaccination.

Data came from immunoSEQ multiplex PCR; TCRdb stores just in-frame clones and leaves some out. The sample contains about 350,000 clones, less than 90% of which appear only once. Regarding this clone: Its specificity is not known.

This sample's treatment: around 19 received Ad26.COV2.S at low or high dose, single or two shots; 5 received placebo; per-sample allocation not given. Day 63 after the first vaccine or placebo injection was the time point for sampling. Within Boston, the person who donated was an adult of 18-55 years. Ad26 vector vaccine expressed Wuhan-strain SARS-CoV-2 spike. The V end lost 0 bases, the J end lost 7 bases, and 13 bases lay between the germline ends. Germline V lookup: CDR1 MNHEY, CDR2 SMNVEV (reference sequence). This CDR3 comprises 16 residues. The sequence came from a person between 18 and 60 years old who received the Ad26.COV2.S COVID-19 vaccine or a placebo. The sequencing used peripheral blood, collected in a trial of Ad26.COV2.S vaccine versus placebo. The chain joins TRBV27 to TRBJ1-6, with D perhaps matching TRBD1 (5 bases). The DNA for the CDR3 is TGTGCCAGCAGTTTATCCGCAGCTGGGGGGAATTCACCCCTCCACTTT. This translates into CASSLSAAGGNSPLHF.